Listed below are T cell receptor beta chains from one sample, sequenced in a study of blood T cell repertoires in COVID-19. Generated by immunoSEQ multiplex PCR, the TCRdb table keeps only in-frame clones and is missing some. The sample yields around 150,000 clones, 75% to 90% seen once. The sequencing sample was made of peripheral blood. The receptors were gathered from a woman aged 55-69 years with active COVID-19. The CDR3 runs from the conserved cysteine through the conserved F or W. The D gene is left open where the match is weak. Clone size is shown for a subset of rows, as once, few, many or a class of expanded clone.

TRBJ2-7 | NA | TRBD2 | TRBV5-1 | TGCGCCAGCAGCTCGCGGACTAGCGGGGCCGGGGCCTCCTACGAGCAGTACTTC | CASSSRTSGAGASYEQYF
TRBJ2-1 | NA | NA | TRBV2 | TGTGCCAGCAGTGAAGTGGGGAGCGGACCCTACAATGAGCAGTTCTTC | CASSEVGSGPYNEQFF
TRBJ1-3 | NA | NA | TRBV10-1 | TGCGCCAGCAGTGAGTTAGGACAGCGACGCGGGTCGAGGGGTCGGCGAAACACCATATATTTT | CASSELGQRRGSRGRRNTIYF
TRBJ2-1 | NA | NA | TRBV7-2 | TGTGCCAGCAGCTCGACCCGAGCGATAGCTCACAATGAGCAGTTCTTC | CASSSTRAIAHNEQFF
TRBJ2-1 | NA | TRBD2 | TRBV3-1/TRBV3-2 | TGTGCCAGCAGCCCCCCCCCGGGACTAGGGTACAATGAGCAGTTCTTC | CASSPPPGLGYNEQFF
TRBJ2-1 | NA | NA | TRBV4-3 | TGCGCCAGCAGCCAGTCGGGTAATGAGCAGTTCTTC | CASSQSGNEQFF
TRBJ2-1 | NA | TRBD2 | TRBV7-2 | TGTGCCAGCAACAGTCCAGGCCTAGCGGGAGGGGGTGAGCAGTTCTTC | CASNSPGLAGGGEQFF
TRBJ1-1 | NA | TRBD1 | TRBV19 | TGTGCCAGTAGTCAGGTTCAGGGGGTAACTGAAGCTTTCTTT | CASSQVQGVTEAFF
TRBJ2-7 | NA | NA | TRBV28 | TGTGCCAGCGGATCATCTAGGCCCTCCCAGGAGCAGTACTTC | CASGSSRPSQEQYF
TRBJ2-7 | NA | TRBD1 | TRBV5-4 | TGTGCCAGCAGCCGCCAGACAGGGACCTACGAGCAGTACTTC | CASSRQTGTYEQYF
TRBJ1-1 | NA | NA | TRBV15 | TGTGCCACCAGCACAGGGATCCCTGAAGCTTTCTTT | CATSTGIPEAFF
TRBJ2-3 | NA | TRBD1 | TRBV9 | TGTGCCAGCAGCTTGGACAGGGGCACAGATACGCAGTATTTT | CASSLDRGTDTQYF
TRBJ2-5 | NA | TRBD1 | TRBV11-2 | TGTGCCAGCAGCTTAGGGGGGACAGCTACCGAGACCCAGTACTTC | CASSLGGTATETQYF
TRBJ2-5 | once | NA | TRBV21-1 | TGTGCCAGCAGCAAAGGTATTGCCGGGGAAGAGACCCAGTACTTC | CASSKGIAGEETQYF
TRBJ1-1 | NA | NA | TRBV19 | TGTGCCAGTAAGAGGGGCAGGGGGAACACTGAAGCTTTCTTT | CASKRGRGNTEAFF
TRBJ1-6 | NA | NA | TRBV7-8 | TGTGCCAGCAGCTTAGCTTCATCAGGGATTTCACCCCTCCACTTT | CASSLASSGISPLHF
TRBJ2-4 | NA | TRBD2 | TRBV19 | TGTGCCAGTATCCCTGGGGGACTAGCGGGAGGGCCGGGAAACATTCAGTACTTC | CASIPGGLAGGPGNIQYF
TRBJ1-5 | once | TRBD1 | TRBV10-3 | TGTGCCATCAGTGAGGACAGGGGGAGCAATCAGCCCCAGCATTTT | CAISEDRGSNQPQHF
TRBJ1-1 | NA | NA | TRBV5-4 | TGTGCCAGCAGCTTGCCCGGAACAGGGATTCACACTGAAGCTTTCTTT | CASSLPGTGIHTEAFF
TRBJ2-2 | NA | NA | TRBV28 | TGTGCCAGCCAGGAGAACACCGGGGAGCTGTTTTTT | CASQENTGELFF
TRBJ2-3 | NA | NA | TRBV12-2 | TGTGCAAGTCGCTACGGGGATACGCAGTATTTT | CASRYGDTQYF
TRBJ1-2 | once | NA | TRBV5-6 | TGTGCCAGCAGCTTGGCGGGTGGCTACACCTTC | CASSLAGGYTF
TRBJ2-7 | NA | TRBD2 | TRBV2 | TGTGCCAGCGGACTAGCGGGACTGGGGGAGCAGTACTTC | CASGLAGLGEQYF
TRBJ2-7 | NA | NA | TRBV6-5 | TGTGCCAGCAGAATAGGATACGGGGGCTCCTACGAGCAGTACTTC | CASRIGYGGSYEQYF
TRBJ1-1 | NA | NA | TRBV2 | TGTGCCAGCAACTCGGACAGGAACACTGAAGCTTTCTTT | CASNSDRNTEAFF
TRBJ2-5 | NA | TRBD2 | TRBV6-2/TRBV6-3 | TGTGCCAGCAGTTACGACCCAGCGGGGTACCAAGAGACCCAGTACTTC | CASSYDPAGYQETQYF
TRBJ1-2 | NA | TRBD1 | TRBV2 | TGTGCCAGCAGTGAATGGGACAGACTCTATGGCTACACCTTC | CASSEWDRLYGYTF
TRBJ1-1 | NA | NA | TRBV28 | TGTGCCAGCAGTTGGGGTGAGGGTCGGGCTTTCTTT | CASSWGEGRAFF
TRBJ2-1 | NA | NA | TRBV5-1 | TGCGCCAGCAGCTTGGTGGCGGGTAGCCGGAATGAGCAGTTCTTC | CASSLVAGSRNEQFF
TRBJ2-7 | NA | NA | TRBV11-2 | TGTGCCAGCAGCTTAGTTGGGACTGCCTCCTACGAGCAGTACTTC | CASSLVGTASYEQYF
TRBJ2-1 | NA | TRBD2 | TRBV7-2 | TGTGCCAGCAGCTTAGGCCATAGCGGGAGGGCCGGTGAGCAGTTCTTC | CASSLGHSGRAGEQFF
TRBJ1-4 | NA | TRBD1 | TRBV4-1 | TGCGCCAGCAGCCACGTACAGGGGGCGGTTGAAAAACTGTTTTTT | CASSHVQGAVEKLFF
TRBJ2-3 | NA | NA | TRBV10-3 | TGTGCCGCACAGAGTCACACAGATACGCAGTATTTT | CAAQSHTDTQYF